These 13 T cell receptor beta chains came from one sample sequenced in a study of tumor and adjacent non-tumor tissue in lung cancer. This sample's RNA came from whole unsorted tissue. Three rounds of nested PCR, following a modified ARM-PCR protocol, produced the TCRbeta library. TCRdb analysed the multiplex PCR reads with MiXCR anew, one entry per CDR3 protein. The data hold 200,000 or so distinct CDR3 sequences, with less than 80% observed a single time. Sequencing input: lung tumor tissue. Every receptor here comes from a man aged 55 to 69 with non-small cell lung cancer.

DNA for the CDR3: TGCAGTGTTCCTCGGGGGAGTACAGATACGCAGTATTTT. Its protein product is CSVPRGSTDTQYF. The J gene is TRBJ2-3, the V gene TRBV20-1, with D maybe TRBD2 (6 bases). Trimming shortened V by 7 bases and J by 3 bases, and 14 bases separated the two germline ends. Germline V CDR1 and CDR2: DFQATT, SNEGSKA (reference sequence). CDR3 length equals 13 residues.

In the case of this clonotype: This may arise from a read error, as a much more abundant clone is one base away. The J gene is TRBJ2-7, the V gene TRBV20-1, with 7 bases that match TRBD1. The CDR3 loop spans 12 amino acids. Germline CDR1 reads DFQATT; CDR2 reads SNEGSKA (reference sequence). The J segment lost 2 bases and the V segment lost 4 bases, leaving 2 bases of the junction unmatched. For the CDR3, the DNA is TGCAGTGCTAATGACAGGGCCTACGAGCAGTACTTC. The encoded protein is CSANDRAYEQYF.

With regard to this clonotype: One junction end disagrees with the germline gene, perhaps due to a read error. This rearrangement joins TRBV11-1 to TRBJ1-4, with no clear D. Germline assignment: CDR1 SGHAT and CDR2 FQDESV (reference sequence). This CDR3 spans 14 amino acids. DNA of the CDR3: TGTGTCAGCAGCCCCGGAACAGCCAATGAAAAACTGTTTTTT. Amino acid sequence: CVSSPGTANEKLFF.

In the case of this clonotype: Given a much more abundant clone one base away, this may be a read error. V gene TRBV13 combines with J gene TRBJ1-2; 9 positions agree with TRBD1. The V and J ends lost 5 bases and 4 bases, in that order; junction bases with no gene match: 14. The germline CDR1 and CDR2 sequences are PRHDT and FYEKMQ (reference sequence). The CDR3 length is 17 residues. The CDR3 spells CASSLTPEGDRAYGYTF. DNA for the CDR3: TGTGCCAGCAGCCTTACTCCCGAGGGGGACAGGGCCTATGGCTACACCTTC.

For this clonotype: A much more abundant neighbour one base away suggests this may be a read error. CDR3 in amino acids: CTSSFFDRFEDTDTQYF. Here the CDR3 DNA reads TGTACCAGCAGTTTCTTCGACAGGTTCGAAGACACAGATACGCAGTATTTT. The chain carries TRBV6-2 or TRBV6-3 and TRBJ2-3, with a tentative D call TRBD1 (6 bases). The CDR3 loop spans 17 amino acids. Germline CDR1 MNHEY, CDR2 SVGEGT.

To note about this clonotype: At one end the junction does not follow the germline gene, possibly because of a read error. CDR3: CATRTSGGNEQSF. CDR3 nucleotide sequence: TGTGCCACCCGGACTAGCGGGGGCAATGAGCAGTCCTTC. The chain couples TRBV12-3 or TRBV12-4 to TRBJ2-1; 13 nucleotides align to TRBD2. The CDR3 spans 13 residues.

In this sample, this clonotype turned up once. This sequence may be a read error, since a much larger clone differs from it by one base. V usage is TRBV5-5 and J usage is TRBJ1-6; D might be TRBD1 (6 bases). Germline V gene lookup returns CDR1 SGHKS and CDR2 YYEKEE (reference sequence). This CDR3 is 16 amino acids long. CDR3 bases: TGTGCCAACAGCTGGATCACAGGGATAATAAATTCACCCCTCCACTTT. Encoded protein: CANSWITGIINSPLHF.

Comment on this clonotype: A read error is possible here, since a much larger clone lies one base away. The chain couples TRBV20-1 to TRBJ1-2; D gene unclear. In germline, CDR1 is DFQATT, CDR2 SNEGSKA (reference sequence). This CDR3 has 13 amino acids. The CDR3 sequence is CSTRDRSRYGYTF. In DNA, the CDR3 is TGCAGTACTAGAGATCGGTCACGCTATGGCTACACCTTC.

A word on this clonotype: At one end the junction does not follow the germline gene, possibly because of a read error. The rearrangement uses TRBV30 and TRBJ2-1; 11 bases line up with TRBD2. There are 13 residues in the CDR3. Looked up from germline, CDR1 is GTSNPN and CDR2 is SVGIG (reference sequence). The CDR3 DNA sequence: TGTGTCTGGGAGACTAGCGGGGTCGATGAGCAGTTCTTC. Protein sequence: CVWETSGVDEQFF.

As for this clonotype: The junction and the germline gene differ at one end; a read error may be behind it. The chain joins TRBV20-1 to TRBJ2-2; a possible D gene is TRBD2 (5 bases). The germline V gene encodes CDR1 DFQATT and CDR2 SNEGSKA (reference sequence). The CDR3 spans 15 residues. In DNA, the CDR3 is TGCAGTGCTAGAGTTGGAGGCGTAAACAACGGGGAGCTGTTTTTT. Amino acid sequence: CSARVGGVNNGELFF.

This clonotype was seen once. One base away lies a much larger clone, so this may be a sequencing read error. The J gene is TRBJ1-4, the V gene TRBV4-2; unclear D gene. Germline-derived CDR1 and CDR2 are LGHNA and YNFKEQ. The CDR3 has 13 amino acids. The CDR3 bases are TGTGCCGGCAGCCAAGCAGGACCGGAAAAACTGTTTTTT. This codes for CAGSQAGPEKLFF.

Comment on this clonotype: It may be a read error: a sequence one base away is much more abundant. The CDR3 spells CSALGGTGNEKLFF. DNA for the CDR3: TGCAGTGCTTTGGGAGGGACGGGTAATGAAAAACTGTTTTTT. This chain joins TRBV20-1 and TRBJ1-4; a possible D gene is TRBD1 (5 bases). Trimming left V 5 bases short and J 4 bases short, with 14 bases between. CDR1 is DFQATT, CDR2 SNEGSKA, per germline (reference sequence). The CDR3 is made up of 14 amino acids.

Of note for this clonotype: The junction does not match germline at one end; this may be a read error. The rearrangement links TRBV11-2 to TRBJ2-3; D not certain. CDR3 length: 13 amino acids. Germline V gene lookup returns CDR1 SGHAT and CDR2 FQNNGV. The DNA for the CDR3 is TGTGCCAGCAACCGAGGCGGACCAGATATGCAGTATTTT. Translating it yields CASNRGGPDMQYF.